The 7 T cell receptor beta chains below come from one sample, sequenced in a study of OX40 agonist ivuxolimab in advanced cancers. Using immunoSEQ multiplex PCR, the repertoire was profiled, and TCRdb retains in-frame clones only, with some absent. The sample has around 100,000 clones; more than 85% are singletons. This material consisted of CD4+ or CD8+ T cells sorted from blood, taken in a trial of the OX40 agonist ivuxolimab. These receptors were obtained from an adult with an advanced solid tumor such as melanoma, head and neck, liver or kidney cancer.

The V and J genes are TRBV7-8 and TRBJ1-3; no clear D. The V end was cut by 4 bases, the J end by 0 bases, with 13 bases between. Germline values: CDR1 SGHVS, CDR2 FQNEAQ. The CDR3 totals 16 residues. The CDR3: CASSSQPSVSGNTIYF. Here the CDR3 DNA reads TGTGCCAGCAGCTCACAGCCATCAGTCTCTGGAAACACCATATATTTT. Combining the CDR3 with reference TRBV7-8 and TRBJ1-3 gives the whole variable domain GAGVSQSPRYKVAKRGQDVALRCDPISGHVSLFWYQQALGQGPEFLTYFQNEAQLDKSGLPSDRFFAERPEGSVSTLKIQRTQQEDSAVYLCASSSQPSVSGNTIYFGEGSWLTVV.

For the CDR3, the DNA is TGTGCCAGCTCACGAGGGACAGAGTACACTGAAGCTTTCTTT. This encodes CASSRGTEYTEAFF. The chain couples TRBV18 to TRBJ1-1; 7 bases are shared with TRBD1. V shed 4 bases and J 3 bases; nucleotides not matched to a gene: 5. The CDR3 is made up of 14 amino acids. In germline, CDR1 is KGHSH, CDR2 LQKENI.

The rearrangement links TRBV5-1 to TRBJ2-5; D may be TRBD1 (6 bases). Trimming cost V 2 bases and J 5 bases, with 13 bases left between them. Germline V CDR1 and CDR2: SGHRS, YFSETQ. CDR3 length: 14 residues. The CDR3 is CASSFLRGDETQYF. Here the CDR3 DNA reads TGCGCCAGCAGCTTTCTCAGGGGCGATGAGACCCAGTACTTC.

This chain joins TRBV27 and TRBJ2-7, with D perhaps TRBD2 (6 bases). Per the germline V gene, CDR1 is MNHEY and CDR2 is SMNVEV (reference sequence). V gave up 5 bases and J gave up 4 bases, with 15 bases separating them. The CDR3 has 14 residues. CDR3 amino acids: CASSDPGLAYEQYF. The DNA for the CDR3 is TGTGCCAGCAGTGATCCGGGACTGGCTTACGAGCAGTACTTC.

This chain links TRBV19 with TRBJ2-7; 10 bases are shared with TRBD1. Germline CDR1 LNHDA, CDR2 SQIVND (reference sequence). This CDR3 has 16 amino acids. Trimming at V came to 2 bases and at J to 5 bases, leaving 9 bases not matched to a gene. In DNA form, the CDR3 reads TGTGCCAGTAGTATAAGGCCACCGGGACAGGGGAACGAGCAGTACTTC. Amino acid sequence: CASSIRPPGQGNEQYF.

The CDR3 DNA reads as TGTGCCAGCAGTTTACTCCCGGGACAGGCTCTCCGGGGCAAAAACATTCAGTACTTC. This sequence encodes CASSLLPGQALRGKNIQYF. The V call is TRBV28, the J call TRBJ2-4; 8 bases align to TRBD1. Germline values: CDR1 MDHEN, CDR2 SYDVKM. The CDR3 sequence is 19 residues long. V was clipped by 2 bases and J by 3 bases; unmatched bases: 15. Drawing the rest from reference TRBV28 and TRBJ2-4, the complete variable domain is DVKVTQSSRYLVKRTGEKVFLECVQDMDHENMFWYRQDPGLGLRLIYFSYDVKMKEKGDIPEGYSVSREKKERFSLILESASTNQTSMYLCASSLLPGQALRGKNIQYFGAGTRLSVL.

This clone was detected once. The V gene is TRBV7-9, the J gene TRBJ2-5, with 12 positions matching TRBD2. Germline V gene sequence: CDR1 SEHNR, CDR2 FQNEAQ (reference sequence). The CDR3 totals 15 residues. The J segment lost 2 bases and the V segment lost 5 bases, leaving 3 bases of the junction unmatched. The CDR3 loop reads CASSQTSGGQETQYF. The CDR3 DNA follows: TGTGCCAGCAGCCAAACTAGCGGGGGGCAAGAGACCCAGTACTTC.